Shown below are 22 T cell receptor beta chains from a single sample sequenced in a study of blood T cell repertoires in COVID-19. Using immunoSEQ multiplex PCR, the repertoire was profiled, and TCRdb retains in-frame clones only, with some absent. The table lists around 330,000 clones, less than 85% of them singletons. The sample comprised PBMCs or T cells enriched from blood (not recorded which). Source of these receptors: a woman aged 30 to 39 who had been exposed to COVID-19.

This clone has a handful of counts. The chain links TRBV18 to TRBJ1-1, with 7 bases that match TRBD1. From germline, CDR1 is KGHSH and CDR2 LQKENI. The CDR3 loop spans 14 amino acids. The V and J ends lost 0 bases and 3 bases, in that order; junction bases with no gene match: 1. CDR3 in amino acids: CASSPPTGHTEAFF. As DNA, the CDR3 is TGTGCCAGCTCACCACCGACAGGGCACACTGAAGCTTTCTTT.

J is TRBJ2-3 and V is TRBV7-8; D possibly corresponds to TRBD1 (5 bases). Germline V gives CDR1 SGHVS, CDR2 FQNEAQ. With 7 bases removed from V and 0 bases from J, the gap between germline ends came to 14 bases. CDR3 size: 15 residues. CDR3 DNA: TGTGCCAGCAACCCTGGGGCAGCTAGCACAGATACGCAGTATTTT. This codes for CASNPGAASTDTQYF.

Worth noting for this clone: Additional DNA sequences in this sample encode the identical CDR3. The chain combines TRBV13 with TRBJ2-2; D is possibly TRBD1 (5 bases). Looked up from germline, CDR1 is PRHDT and CDR2 is FYEKMQ (reference sequence). Trimming shortened V by 2 bases and J by 7 bases, and 8 bases separated the two germline ends. The CDR3 sequence is 13 residues long. The CDR3: CASSLRGSGELFF. The DNA for the CDR3 is TGTGCCAGCAGCTTAAGGGGAAGCGGGGAGCTGTTTTTT.

In its sample, this clone was seen a few times. The genes are TRBV5-6 and TRBJ1-2, with D uncertain. Trimming stripped 3 bases from V and 12 bases from J, with 15 bases between. Germline CDR1 reads SGHDT; CDR2 reads YYEEEE. CDR3 length equals 12 residues. The CDR3 region has the DNA TGTGCCAGCAGCTATTTTAGAGGATACGACACCTTC. Translation gives CASSYFRGYDTF.

A few counts support this clone. The chain combines TRBV9 with TRBJ1-3; D is ambiguous. Deletions cut 0 bases from V and 1 base from J, with 8 bases between. The CDR3 covers 15 residues. Germline-derived CDR1 and CDR2 are SGDLS and YYNGEE. CDR3 coding DNA: TGTGCCAGCAGCGTAGCTTTAGAATCTGGAAACACCATATATTTT. This translates into CASSVALESGNTIYF.

J is TRBJ2-5 and V is TRBV5-1; TRBD2 aligns across 12 bases. This CDR3 comprises 16 residues. V trimming: 2 bases; J trimming: 4 bases; junction bases outside the gene matches: 6. Germline lookup yields CDR1 SGHRS and CDR2 YFSETQ. Here the CDR3 reads CASSLRLAGALETQYF. In nucleotides, the CDR3 is TGCGCCAGCAGCTTACGACTAGCGGGGGCCTTAGAGACCCAGTACTTC.

The chain carries TRBV9 and TRBJ2-2; D might be TRBD1 (6 bases). The CDR3 has 14 amino acids. Trimming stripped 0 bases from V and 5 bases from J, with 8 bases between. Germline V CDR1 and CDR2: SGDLS, YYNGEE. Here the CDR3 reads CASSVDRVTGELFF. The CDR3, as DNA: TGTGCCAGCAGCGTAGACAGGGTAACCGGGGAGCTGTTTTTT.

The chain uses TRBV28 and TRBJ2-3; TRBD1 might be the D (6 bases). The CDR3 contains 14 residues. V was pared by 6 bases and J by 4 bases, with 14 bases between. The germline V gene has CDR1 MDHEN and CDR2 SYDVKM. CDR3 in DNA: TGTGCCAGCAGAAAACAGGGTTTCGCAGATACGCAGTATTTT. Residues: CASRKQGFADTQYF.

The gene calls are TRBV7-2 and TRBJ1-1; D unresolved. This CDR3 is built from 15 residues. Germline V lookup: CDR1 SGHTA, CDR2 FQGNSA. Trimming shortened V by 5 bases and J by 5 bases, and 18 bases separated the two germline ends. The CDR3: CASSPRWAEVTEAFF. The DNA of the CDR3 is TGTGCCAGCAGCCCCCGCTGGGCAGAAGTAACTGAAGCTTTCTTT.

This clone was counted between two and nine times. This chain uses TRBV10-3 with TRBJ1-1; D gene uncertain. The CDR3 length is 16 residues. Germline CDR1 is ENHRY and CDR2 is SYGVKD. V was shortened by 0 bases and J by 0 bases, with 11 bases between the two germline ends. CDR3 sequence reads: CAISESQINMNTEAFF. The CDR3 DNA follows: TGTGCCATCAGTGAGTCACAGATAAATATGAACACTGAAGCTTTCTTT.

The chain combines TRBV4-1 with TRBJ1-5, with TRBD1 as a possible D gene (6 bases). Trimming shortened V by 1 base and J by 7 bases, and 11 bases separated the two germline ends. CDR3 length equals 14 residues. Germline values: CDR1 MGHRA, CDR2 YSYEKL. CDR3 nucleotide sequence: TGCGCCAGCAGCCAAGGGGGGGGGCCGCAGCCCCAGCATTTT. Residues: CASSQGGGPQPQHF.

This clone was recorded a few times. V is TRBV2 and J is TRBJ1-1; D may be TRBD1 (5 bases). The CDR3 extends over 14 amino acids. Germline V gene data show CDR1 as SNHLY and CDR2 as FYNNEI. V shed 8 bases and J shed 3 bases, with 16 bases lying between them. CDR3 sequence (DNA): TGTGCCAGCGGTGGGGCCGGGGGGGACACTGAAGCTTTCTTT. Amino acids: CASGGAGGDTEAFF.

This rearrangement joins TRBV15 to TRBJ1-1, with D unresolved. V lost 1 base, J lost 6 bases, and 18 bases lay in between. CDR3 length: 16 amino acids. Germline assignment: CDR1 LNHNV and CDR2 YYDKDF (reference sequence). CDR3: CATSRGSQVASAEAFF. In DNA, the CDR3 is TGTGCCACCAGCAGAGGCTCTCAGGTGGCGTCGGCTGAAGCTTTCTTT.

This chain links TRBV9 with TRBJ2-5; 7 bases map to TRBD2. Germline-derived CDR1 and CDR2 are SGDLS and YYNGEE. V was clipped by 0 bases and J by 5 bases; unmatched bases: 7. CDR3 length: 15 amino acids. As DNA, the CDR3 is TGTGCCAGCAGCGTAGGGACTAGAATGGCGGAGACCCAGTACTTC. Protein sequence: CASSVGTRMAETQYF.

In this sample, this clone turned up once. The rearrangement joins TRBV3-1 (or the pseudogene TRBV3-2) to TRBJ2-2; perhaps TRBD2 as D (6 bases). Germline lookup yields CDR1 LGHDT and CDR2 YNNKEL (reference sequence). Trimming cost V 1 base and J 7 bases, with 10 bases left between them. This CDR3 is 14 amino acids long. The CDR3 DNA reads TGTGCCAGCAGCCAAGGAGGAGGGCTCGGGGAGCTGTTTTTT. Protein sequence: CASSQGGGLGELFF.

The V gene is TRBV3-1 (or the pseudogene TRBV3-2), the J gene TRBJ2-5, with 9 nucleotides matching TRBD1. In germline, CDR1 is LGHDT, CDR2 YNNKEL (reference sequence). CDR3 size: 15 residues. With 1 base clipped from V and 3 bases from J, the junction kept 3 bases outside the gene matches. For the CDR3, the DNA is TGTGCCAGCAGCCAAGCGGGGACAGGGAAAGAGACCCAGTACTTC. Protein: CASSQAGTGKETQYF.

The V call is TRBV6-5, the J call TRBJ1-1; D call uncertain. V was cut by 8 bases and J by 1 base, with 14 bases left in between. Germline CDR1 is MNHEY and CDR2 is SVGAGI. The CDR3 runs to 14 residues. Here the CDR3 reads CASQYGRRNTEAFF. The DNA for the CDR3 is TGTGCCAGCCAATACGGTCGGAGGAACACTGAAGCTTTCTTT.

This chain joins TRBV27 and TRBJ2-6; 10 nucleotides match TRBD2. This CDR3 spans 20 amino acids. V dropped 1 base and J dropped 0; count of bases not matched to a gene: 9. Per the germline V gene, CDR1 is MNHEY and CDR2 is SMNVEV (reference sequence). The DNA of the CDR3 is TGTGCCAGCAGTTTATATCAACTAGCGGGATTCCCCTCTGGGGCCAACGTCCTGACTTTC. Encoded protein: CASSLYQLAGFPSGANVLTF.

The chain carries TRBV10-3 and TRBJ1-5; D is possibly TRBD1 (5 bases). The V gene lost 10 bases and the J gene lost 0 bases, with 13 bases spanning the gap. The V gene's germline CDR1 is ENHRY and CDR2 SYGVKD. The CDR3 is 14 residues long. CDR3 sequence: CASRGGISNQPQHF. The CDR3 bases are TGTGCCAGCCGGGGGGGGATTAGCAATCAGCCCCAGCATTTT.

This clone was picked up a small number of times. The gene calls are TRBV30 and TRBJ1-1, with 8 nucleotides matching TRBD1. Germline CDR1 and CDR2: GTSNPN and SVGIG (reference sequence). With 2 bases clipped from V and 3 bases from J, the junction kept 20 bases outside the gene matches. The CDR3 is 19 residues long. In nucleotides, the CDR3 is TGTGCCTGGAGTCCGCACCCGGACAGGGAAGGGAGGAAGTACACTGAAGCTTTCTTT. This translates into CAWSPHPDREGRKYTEAFF. Combining the CDR3 with reference TRBV30 and TRBJ1-1 gives the whole variable domain SQTIHQWPATLVQPVGSPLSLECTVEGTSNPNLYWYRQAAGRGLQLLFYSVGIGQISSEVPQNLSASRPQDRQFILSSKKLLLSDSGFYLCAWSPHPDREGRKYTEAFFGQGTRLTVV.

This clone is a singleton in its sample. The chain couples TRBV28 to TRBJ1-2, with 7 bases lining up with TRBD1. The CDR3 runs 14 residues. Germline-derived CDR1 and CDR2 are MDHEN and SYDVKM. Germline trimming cut 8 bases from V and 1 base from J; bases unmatched to any gene: 7. The CDR3 region is CASGFRQGNYGYTF. The CDR3 DNA sequence: TGTGCCAGCGGATTCAGACAGGGTAACTATGGCTACACCTTC.

The rearrangement uses TRBV5-6 and TRBJ1-2; possibly TRBD1 for D (6 bases). The ends were cut back, 5 bases at V and 5 bases at J, with 19 bases in the middle. CDR1 and CDR2 from the germline V gene are SGHDT and YYEEEE. This CDR3 has 15 amino acids. CDR3 in amino acids: CASSFTGSVGYGYTF. CDR3 DNA sequence: TGTGCCAGCAGTTTTACAGGGTCTGTGGGGTATGGCTACACCTTC.